This passage covers 19 T cell receptor beta chains from one sample sequenced in a study of T cells expressing NK-cell markers. TCRdb reanalyzed the 5' RACE reads, giving one entry per CDR3 protein sequence and no DNA. The specimen's table records 140,000 or so distinct CDR3 sequences. Sample: blood T cells: a sorted CD56 or NKG2C T cell subset, CD4+ or CD8+ T cells, or bulk PBMC T cells (not recorded which). These receptors were obtained from a young man in good health.

This chain links TRBV19 with TRBJ1-1; TCRdb's D call, TRBD1, is unchecked because there is no DNA. CDR3 size: 13 residues. Germline CDR1 is LNHDA and CDR2 is SQIVND (reference sequence). The CDR3 sequence is CASSRQLNTEAFF.

V and J are TRBV29-1 and TRBJ2-7; TCRdb gives TRBD1 as the D gene, but with no DNA this cannot be confirmed. CDR1 is SQVTM, CDR2 ANQGSEA, per germline. The CDR3 loop spans 13 amino acids. This chain's CDR3 is CSVAQGARTQQYF.

The rearrangement uses TRBV15 and TRBJ2-5; no DNA is available, so the TRBD2 call from TCRdb remains unchecked. Germline CDR1 reads LNHNV; CDR2 reads YYDKDF (reference sequence). This CDR3 is built from 15 residues. CDR3 sequence: CATSEMEGYQETQYF. Based on the CDR3 plus reference TRBV15 and TRBJ2-5, the full variable domain is DAMVIQNPRYQVTQFGKPVTLSCSQTLNHNVMYWYQQKSSQAPKLLFHYYDKDFNNEADTPDNFQSRRPNTSFCFLDIRSPGLGDTAMYLCATSEMEGYQETQYFGPGTRLLVL.

The rearrangement uses TRBV21-1 and TRBJ2-3; the D call from TCRdb, TRBD1, cannot be confirmed without DNA. TRBV21-1 is a pseudogene locus. CDR3 length equals 13 residues. The CDR3 region is CASEGGLVDTQYF.

The chain couples TRBV6-4 to TRBJ2-6. Germline lookup yields CDR1 MRHNA and CDR2 SNTAGT. This CDR3 comprises 20 residues. The CDR3: CASSDSSGVVPFSGANVLTF.

This chain uses TRBV5-1 with TRBJ2-7; TCRdb proposes TRBD1, but this gene call is untestable without DNA. This CDR3 spans 13 amino acids. Germline lookup yields CDR1 SGHRS and CDR2 YFSETQ. This chain's CDR3 is CASRDRGLNEQYF.

V is TRBV29-1 and J is TRBJ1-1. The CDR3 covers 17 residues. Germline V CDR1 and CDR2: SQVTM, ANQGSEA. CDR3 loop: CSVPPTGYPRSNTEAFF. The complete variable domain, with remaining parts taken from reference TRBV29-1 and TRBJ1-1, reads SAVISQKPSRDICQRGTSLTIQCQVDSQVTMMFWYRQQPGQSLTLIATANQGSEATYESGFVIDKFPISRPNLTFSTLTVSNMSPEDSSIYLCSVPPTGYPRSNTEAFFGQGTRLTVV.

The chain has TRBV24-1 and TRBJ2-1; TCRdb's assignment of TRBD1 cannot be checked, as there is no DNA. The germline V gene has CDR1 KGHDR and CDR2 SFDVKD. The CDR3 is 17 amino acids. CDR3 sequence reads: CATSDPGHPTSYNEQFF.

CDR3 region: CASSLSLAGAHEQFF. The chain employs TRBV5-5 and TRBJ2-1; TCRdb selects TRBD2, and the lack of DNA leaves this call unchecked. The CDR3 consists of 15 residues. Germline values: CDR1 SGHKS, CDR2 YYEKEE (reference sequence).

The chain couples TRBV5-1 to TRBJ2-1. Germline lookup yields CDR1 SGHRS and CDR2 YFSETQ. The CDR3 has 15 amino acids. The CDR3: CASSEEGLSYNEQFF.

J is TRBJ2-1 and V is TRBV7-1; TCRdb returns TRBD2, unconfirmable since there is no DNA. TRBV7-1 is annotated as an ORF whose role is uncertain. The CDR3 has 21 residues. CDR3 in amino acids: CASSSGEGGALTMSSSSGQFF.

The genes are TRBV12-3 or TRBV12-4 and TRBJ2-7; TCRdb reports TRBD1, a call that lacks DNA to check it against. This CDR3 has 12 amino acids. The CDR3 sequence: CASSLPGYEQYF.

This rearrangement joins TRBV7-8 to TRBJ2-1; checking the TCRdb D call of TRBD2 is not possible without DNA. Germline V lookup: CDR1 SGHVS, CDR2 FQNEAQ. The CDR3 loop spans 14 amino acids. The CDR3 region is CASSPSGRAHEQFF. Complete variable domain (other parts from reference TRBV7-8 and TRBJ2-1): GAGVSQSPRYKVAKRGQDVALRCDPISGHVSLFWYQQALGQGPEFLTYFQNEAQLDKSGLPSDRFFAERPEGSVSTLKIQRTQQEDSAVYLCASSPSGRAHEQFFGPGTRLTVL.

Here the CDR3 reads CAWRPGQGFDEQFF. The chain couples TRBV30 to TRBJ2-1; the D gene TCRdb calls, TRBD1, cannot be checked with no DNA. Per germline, CDR1 GTSNPN and CDR2 SVGIG (reference sequence). This CDR3 spans 14 amino acids.

This chain connects TRBV12-3 or TRBV12-4 to TRBJ2-1; the D call of TRBD2 rests on TCRdb alone, since no DNA is present to check it. The CDR3 extends over 14 amino acids. CDR3 amino acids: CASTPGGLGNEQFF.

The CDR3 reads CASSRTGASYNEQFF. V is TRBV11-3 and J is TRBJ2-1. CDR1 and CDR2 from the germline V gene are SGHNT and YENEEA. CDR3 size: 15 residues.

The chain recombines TRBV27 with TRBJ1-2; the TCRdb D gene call, TRBD1, has no DNA to confirm it. Per germline, CDR1 MNHEY and CDR2 SMNVEV (reference sequence). This CDR3 comprises 15 residues. CDR3 protein: CASSPVPDSNYGYTF.

The chain links TRBV2 to TRBJ2-2; the D call of TRBD2 rests on TCRdb alone, since no DNA is present to check it. This CDR3 spans 14 amino acids. In germline, CDR1 is SNHLY, CDR2 FYNNEI. The CDR3 reads CASRWTSGTGELFF.

V is TRBV12-3 or TRBV12-4 and J is TRBJ2-7. CDR3 size: 15 residues. CDR3 in amino acids: CASSSVRASSYEQYF.